What follows is one T cell receptor (beta chain) and its context. The sample originates from a study of blood T cell repertoires in COVID-19. Study-level background: PBMCs, B-cell-depleted T cells, or T cells provided the cDNA or gDNA that made up the material.

Per the authors' pipeline: For nucleated cells, counts were estimated from reference gene primer amplification. Sequencing used immunoSEQ multiplex PCR; TCRdb keeps in-frame clones, though not all of them. V and J calls and clone size are those listed in that table; D and trimming were worked out from the DNA. The top ten hold 1.8% of the sample, which has over 200,000 clones, 84% seen once. The CDR3 runs to 15 residues. V shed 7 bases and J 3 bases; nucleotides not matched to a gene: 8. The germline V gene has CDR1 LNHDA and CDR2 SQIVND (reference sequence). Individuals aged roughly 18 to 95 years were recruited from fewer than 25 US areas. All recovered Cohort 3 donors got two negative PCRs, got clearance, or saw symptom resolution.

This sequence joins TRBV19 and TRBJ2-1; 8 bases map to TRBD1. The clonotype originates from a man in his sixties who had recovered from COVID-19. Sequencing input: PBMCs or T cells enriched from blood (not recorded which). The CDR3 is CASTPGQDHYNEQFF. The CDR3 region has the DNA TGTGCCAGTACACCGGGACAGGACCACTACAATGAGCAGTTCTTC.